The sequence of this T cell receptor beta chain was determined in a study of OX40 agonist ivuxolimab in advanced cancers. Study information: Each patient was given ivuxolimab into a vein every 2 weeks, at 0.01 to 10 mg/kg.

The V and J ends lost 4 bases and 5 bases, in that order; junction bases with no gene match: 4. CDR1 is SGHRS and CDR2 is YFSETQ in the germline V gene. This CDR3 has 14 residues. As concerns this clone: The antigen remains undetermined.

Regarding the study as a whole: The study observed clonal expansion of CD4+ and CD8+ blood T cells by week 6 at 0.1 to 3.0 mg/kg. People who partly responded at 0.1-3.0 mg/kg had some of the least clonal expansion seen.

This table comes from immunoSEQ multiplex PCR, and its TCRdb copy is limited to in-frame clones, with some not included. In the table there are 43,000 or so clones, 85% to 90% of which are singletons. The TCR originated in an adult with an advanced solid tumor such as melanoma, head and neck, liver or kidney cancer. V gene TRBV5-1 combines with J gene TRBJ2-3; 10 bases map to TRBD2. This material consisted of CD4+ or CD8+ T cells sorted from blood, taken in a trial of the OX40 agonist ivuxolimab. The CDR3 coding sequence is TGCGCCAGCAGCGAGAGCGGGAGGGGAGATACGCAGTATTTT. Translating it yields CASSESGRGDTQYF.